This TCR beta chain was sequenced during a study of graft-versus-host responses after intestinal transplantation. Study details: Multivisceral, liver-intestinal, or isolated intestinal grafts went to recipients. General study points: Investigators detected GvH clones in recipient marrow, with some emerging earlier in ileum or blood.

Regarding this clone: Its antigen is currently unknown.

Produced via immunoSEQ multiplex PCR; TCRdb's table is partial and in-frame only. Counted here are 95,000 to 150,000 clones, 85% to 95% occurring once; the ten biggest clones make up approximately 0.11%. This CDR3 comprises 15 residues. Trimming cost V 0 bases and J 1 base; bases outside gene matches: 1. CDR1 is SGHVS, CDR2 FQNEAQ, per germline. The V and J genes are TRBV7-8 and TRBJ2-7; 9 bases map to TRBD1. This specimen was unstimulated CD4+ T cells sorted from spleen or lymph node cells, taken before intestinal transplant. This TCR was sampled from a human donor who received an intestinal transplant. The CDR3 DNA reads as TGTGCCAGCAGCTTAGCCGGGACAGGGTCCTACGAGCAGTACTTC. It translates to CASSLAGTGSYEQYF.